The 5 T cell receptor beta chains below all came from one sample that was sequenced in a study of blood T cell repertoires in COVID-19. Measured with immunoSEQ multiplex PCR; TCRdb has only the in-frame clones, and not every one. The sample lists a few hundred thousand clones; roughly 80% were seen once. Source material: PBMCs or T cells enriched from blood (not recorded which). The source of these receptors is a young man with acute COVID-19.

This chain uses TRBV5-1 with TRBJ2-5, with 10 bases fitting TRBD1. Trimming at V came to 0 bases and at J to 4 bases, leaving 6 bases not matched to a gene. There are 16 residues in the CDR3. CDR1 and CDR2 from the germline V gene are SGHRS and YFSETQ. CDR3 in DNA: TGCGCCAGCAGCTTGGTAACCGGGACAGGGGTAGAGACCCAGTACTTC. This translates into CASSLVTGTGVETQYF.

The rearrangement uses TRBV28 and TRBJ1-2; 10 bases match TRBD1. Germline loops: CDR1 MDHEN, CDR2 SYDVKM. CDR3 size: 14 residues. V gave up 3 bases and J gave up 4 bases; unmatched junction bases: 2. CDR3 in amino acids: CASSLGDRGYGYTF. CDR3 nucleotide sequence: TGTGCCAGCAGTTTGGGGGACAGGGGCTATGGCTACACCTTC.

V usage is TRBV2 and J usage is TRBJ2-5, with TRBD1 identical over 10 bases. Trimming cost V 6 bases and J 4 bases; bases outside gene matches: 8. The CDR3 contains 15 residues. CDR1 is SNHLY and CDR2 is FYNNEI in the germline V gene. The CDR3 protein is CASRKTGGDGETQYF. CDR3 DNA sequence: TGTGCCAGCAGGAAGACAGGGGGCGACGGAGAGACCCAGTACTTC.

This rearrangement joins TRBV18 to TRBJ1-1; D unresolved. Per germline, CDR1 KGHSH and CDR2 LQKENI. Between the trimmed V and J ends, which lost 3 bases and 1 base, there was a span of 9 bases. The CDR3 consists of 14 residues. The CDR3: CASSPVSRNTEAFF. In nucleotides, the CDR3 is TGTGCCAGCTCACCGGTCTCGAGGAACACTGAAGCTTTCTTT. Combining the CDR3 with reference TRBV18 and TRBJ1-1 gives the whole variable domain NAGVMQNPRHLVRRRGQEARLRCSPMKGHSHVYWYRQLPEEGLKFMVYLQKENIIDESGMPKERFSAEFPKEGPSILRIQQVVRGDSAAYFCASSPVSRNTEAFFGQGTRLTVV.

The rearrangement uses TRBV2 and TRBJ2-1; D ambiguous. There are 13 residues in the CDR3. The germline V gene has CDR1 SNHLY and CDR2 FYNNEI. The V gene lost 6 bases and the J gene lost 5 bases, with 11 bases spanning the gap. The CDR3 bases are TGTGCCAGCAGACCTGTCCGGGACAATGAGCAGTTCTTC. Translation: CASRPVRDNEQFF.